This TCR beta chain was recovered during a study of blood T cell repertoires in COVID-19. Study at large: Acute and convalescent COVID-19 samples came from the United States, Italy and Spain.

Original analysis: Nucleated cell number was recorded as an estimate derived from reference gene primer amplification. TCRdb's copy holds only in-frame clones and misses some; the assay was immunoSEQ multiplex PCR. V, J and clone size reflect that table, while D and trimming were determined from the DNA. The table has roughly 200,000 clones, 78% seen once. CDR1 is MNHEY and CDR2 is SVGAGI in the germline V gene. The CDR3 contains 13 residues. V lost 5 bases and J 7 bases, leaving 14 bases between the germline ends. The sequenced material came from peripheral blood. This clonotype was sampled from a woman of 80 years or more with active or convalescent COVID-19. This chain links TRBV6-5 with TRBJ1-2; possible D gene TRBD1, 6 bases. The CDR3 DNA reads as TGTGCCAGCAGTCCACAGGGTGGGGCTGGCTACACCTTC. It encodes CASSPQGGAGYTF.